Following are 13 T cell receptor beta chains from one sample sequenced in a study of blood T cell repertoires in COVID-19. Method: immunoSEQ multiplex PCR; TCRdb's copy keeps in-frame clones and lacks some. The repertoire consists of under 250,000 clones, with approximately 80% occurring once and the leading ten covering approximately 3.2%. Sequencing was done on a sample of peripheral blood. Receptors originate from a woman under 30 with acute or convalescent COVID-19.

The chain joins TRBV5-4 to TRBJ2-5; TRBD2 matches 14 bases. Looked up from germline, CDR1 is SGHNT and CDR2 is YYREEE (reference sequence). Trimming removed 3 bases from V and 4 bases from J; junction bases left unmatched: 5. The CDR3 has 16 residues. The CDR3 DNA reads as TGTGCCAGCAGCTCGAGACTAGCGGGAGGGGGAGAGACCCAGTACTTC. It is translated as CASSSRLAGGGETQYF.

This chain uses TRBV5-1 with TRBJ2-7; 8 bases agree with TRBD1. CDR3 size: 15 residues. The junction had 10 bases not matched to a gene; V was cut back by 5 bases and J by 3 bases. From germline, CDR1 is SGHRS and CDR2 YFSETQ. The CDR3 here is CASSLTGEKVYEQYF. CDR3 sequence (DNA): TGCGCCAGCAGTTTGACAGGGGAAAAGGTCTACGAGCAGTACTTC.

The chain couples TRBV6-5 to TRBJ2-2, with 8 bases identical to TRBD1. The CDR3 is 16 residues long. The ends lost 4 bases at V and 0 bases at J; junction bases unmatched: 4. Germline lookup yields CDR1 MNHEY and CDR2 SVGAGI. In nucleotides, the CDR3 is TGTGCCAGCAGTTCTCAGACAGGGGCGAACACCGGGGAGCTGTTTTTT. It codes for CASSSQTGANTGELFF.

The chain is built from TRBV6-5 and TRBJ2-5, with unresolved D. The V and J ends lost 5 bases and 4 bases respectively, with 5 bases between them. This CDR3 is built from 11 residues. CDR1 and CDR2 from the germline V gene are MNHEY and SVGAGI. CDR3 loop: CASSPGETQYF. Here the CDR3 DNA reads TGTGCCAGCAGTCCGGGAGAGACCCAGTACTTC.

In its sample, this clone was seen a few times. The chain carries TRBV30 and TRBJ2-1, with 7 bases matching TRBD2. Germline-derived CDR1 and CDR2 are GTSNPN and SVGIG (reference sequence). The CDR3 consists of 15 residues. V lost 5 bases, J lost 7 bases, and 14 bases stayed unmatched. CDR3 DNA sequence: TGTGCCTGGGCTGGAGGCGGGAGTTTAAAAAATGAGCAGTTCTTC. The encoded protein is CAWAGGGSLKNEQFF.

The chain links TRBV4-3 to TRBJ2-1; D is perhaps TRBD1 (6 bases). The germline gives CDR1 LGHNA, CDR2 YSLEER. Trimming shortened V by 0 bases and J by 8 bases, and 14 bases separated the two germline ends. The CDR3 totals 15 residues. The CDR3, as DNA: TGCGCCAGCAGCCAAGATCGAGGACAGTCCTATGAGCAGTTCTTC. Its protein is CASSQDRGQSYEQFF.

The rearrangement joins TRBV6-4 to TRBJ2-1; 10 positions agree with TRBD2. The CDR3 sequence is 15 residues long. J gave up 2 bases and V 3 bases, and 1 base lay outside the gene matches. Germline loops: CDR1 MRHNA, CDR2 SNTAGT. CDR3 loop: CASSETSGAYNEQFF. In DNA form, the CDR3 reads TGTGCCAGCAGTGAAACTAGCGGGGCCTACAATGAGCAGTTCTTC.

For the CDR3, the DNA is TGTGCCAGCAGTGACCACTACAACAATGAGCAGTTCTTC. It encodes CASSDHYNNEQFF. The chain is built from TRBV6-6 and TRBJ2-1; D ambiguous. The ends were cut back, 5 bases at V and 5 bases at J, with 10 bases in the middle. The CDR3 totals 13 residues. CDR1 and CDR2 from the germline V gene are MNHNY and SVGAGI (reference sequence).

The CDR3 DNA follows: TGTGCCAGCAGTGTGACAGGGGTTCATAATTCACCCCTCCACTTT. Translation gives CASSVTGVHNSPLHF. This chain connects TRBV27 to TRBJ1-6; 8 bases align to TRBD1. The J segment lost 5 bases and the V segment lost 5 bases, leaving 5 bases of the junction unmatched. Germline loops: CDR1 MNHEY, CDR2 SMNVEV (reference sequence). This CDR3 has 15 amino acids.

The CDR3 nucleotides read TGCGCCAGCAGCGGCGGACTAGCGGGAGACGCCTACGAGCAGTACTTC. Translated, it gives CASSGGLAGDAYEQYF. The chain employs TRBV5-1 and TRBJ2-7; 13 bases fit TRBD2. The germline V gene has CDR1 SGHRS and CDR2 YFSETQ. V shed 4 bases, J shed 2 bases, and the junction held 6 bases outside the gene matches. This CDR3 region has 16 residues.

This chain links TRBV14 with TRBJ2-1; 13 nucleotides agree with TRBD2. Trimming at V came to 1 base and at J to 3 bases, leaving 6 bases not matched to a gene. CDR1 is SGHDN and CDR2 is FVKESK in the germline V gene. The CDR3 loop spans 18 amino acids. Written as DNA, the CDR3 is TGTGCCAGCAGCCAAGGGTGGACTAGCGGGAGTGACTACAATGAGCAGTTCTTC. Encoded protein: CASSQGWTSGSDYNEQFF.

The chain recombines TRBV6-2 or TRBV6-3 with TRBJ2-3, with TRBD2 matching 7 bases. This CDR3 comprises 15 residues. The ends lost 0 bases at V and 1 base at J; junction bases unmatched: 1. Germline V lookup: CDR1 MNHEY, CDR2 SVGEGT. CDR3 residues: CASSYSGRRTDTQYF. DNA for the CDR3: TGTGCCAGCAGTTACTCCGGGAGGCGCACAGATACGCAGTATTTT.

CDR3: CAISAQGLNTEAFF. Here the CDR3 DNA reads TGTGCCATCAGTGCCCAGGGGTTGAACACTGAAGCTTTCTTT. The chain joins TRBV10-3 to TRBJ1-1, with TRBD1 as a possible D gene (6 bases). The V end was cut by 4 bases, the J end by 0 bases, with 9 bases between. Germline CDR1 ENHRY, CDR2 SYGVKD. CDR3 length: 14 amino acids.